This TCR beta chain derives from a study of Ad26.COV2.S vaccination and SARS-CoV-2 variants. Study-wide background: Dosing was one shot or two shots 56 days apart.

In the case of this clone: Its specificity is not known.

Sequenced by immunoSEQ multiplex PCR; TCRdb stores in-frame clones only, minus some. The table records some 390,000 clones, over 75% of them present only once. The CDR3 contains 14 residues. With 3 bases removed from V and 6 bases from J, the gap between germline ends came to 15 bases. Germline V lookup: CDR1 DFQATT, CDR2 SNEGSKA (reference sequence). As for treatment: roughly 19 received Ad26.COV2.S at low or high dose, single or two shots; 5 received placebo; per-sample allocation not given. Repertoires come from day 63 after the first vaccine or placebo injection. Study results and caveats: The TCR breadth and depth analyses may have understated or missed part of the total T cell responses.

The source of this sequence is a person aged 18-60 years who received the Ad26.COV2.S COVID-19 vaccine or a placebo. The chain joins TRBV20-1 to TRBJ2-1, with a possible D match to TRBD1 (5 bases). The sequencing here drew on peripheral blood, taken in a trial of Ad26.COV2.S vaccine versus placebo. CDR3 in amino acids: CSASTPRVGNEQFF. CDR3 in DNA: TGCAGTGCTAGTACGCCCAGGGTGGGCAATGAGCAGTTCTTC.